A selection of T cell receptor beta chains follows, all from one sample in a study of cytomegalovirus exposure and HLA in healthy donors. Sequencing used immunoSEQ multiplex PCR; TCRdb keeps in-frame clones, though not all of them. The sample holds roughly 190,000 clones, roughly 74% seen once. The specimen was PBMCs. The origin of the receptors is a woman in her thirties in good health and CMV-seropositive. The CDR3 runs from the conserved cysteine through the conserved F or W. A D gene is named only where the DNA matches it firmly. Where a row states a size, it is once, few, many or the class of an expanded clone; other rows omit it.

TGTGCCAGCAGCCCGGCAGGGGGCGAGGCAGATACGCAGTATTTT,CASSPAGGEADTQYF,.,TRBD1,TRBV11-2,TRBJ2-3
TGCGCCAGCAGCTTGACCGCAGGGGGCTCCTACGAGCAGTACTTC,CASSLTAGGSYEQYF,.,TRBD1,TRBV5-1,TRBJ2-7
.,CASSLFASGSLEFF,.,.,TRBV11-3,TRBJ2-1
TGTGCCAGCAGCGGACAACAGACGACGGTCTCTGGAAACACCATATATTTT,CASSGQQTTVSGNTIYF,.,.,TRBV9,TRBJ1-3
TGTGCCAGCAGGATCCAGGGGGGTGGTAATGAAAAACTGTTTTTT,CASRIQGGGNEKLFF,few,TRBD1,TRBV2,TRBJ1-4
TGTGCCAGCAATATCGAGACAGGATACGAGCAGTACTTC,CASNIETGYEQYF,.,.,TRBV6-1,TRBJ2-7
TGTGCCAGTTCAATAGCGGGAGGGCAGTACTTC,CASSIAGGQYF,.,TRBD2,TRBV7-2,TRBJ2-7
TGTGCCAGCAGCCATATAACTAGCGGGGGTGGCACAGATACGCAGTATTTT,CASSHITSGGGTDTQYF,.,TRBD2,TRBV4-2,TRBJ2-3
TGTGCCAGCAGCGTGGGCGGGGTAACAGATACGCAGTATTTT,CASSVGGVTDTQYF,few,.,TRBV9,TRBJ2-3
TGTGCCAGCAGCCAAGATCCAGGAGGACAGGAAGCTTTCTTT,CASSQDPGGQEAFF,.,.,TRBV4-1,TRBJ1-1
TGTGCCAGCAGCTCCTATCCAGGGACTAACTACGAGCAGTACTTC,CASSSYPGTNYEQYF,few,TRBD2,TRBV7-2,TRBJ2-7
TGTGCCAGCAGCTTAAAAAATGTCTCGGTAGGAAACACCATATATTTT,CASSLKNVSVGNTIYF,.,.,TRBV7-6,TRBJ1-3
TGTGCCAGTAGTGTCTCAACTAACACTGAAGCTTTCTTT,CASSVSTNTEAFF,.,.,TRBV19,TRBJ1-1
TGTGCCAGCAGTTTTCCAGGATTAGAGACCCAGTACTTC,CASSFPGLETQYF,.,.,TRBV28,TRBJ2-5
TGTGCCAGCAGCAATATCAGGAAGCACGCCGGCTACACCTTC,CASSNIRKHAGYTF,.,.,TRBV21-1,TRBJ1-2
TGTGCCAGCACCACAGGGGCGGAAGAGACCCAGTACTTC,CASTTGAEETQYF,.,TRBD1,TRBV2,TRBJ2-5